The next 27 T cell receptor beta chains were all read from a single sample in a study of T cell responses to AZD1222 COVID-19 vaccine. Only in-frame clones appear in the TCRdb table, and some are missing; sequencing was by immunoSEQ multiplex PCR. The profile shows around 92,000 clones, roughly 93% of them singletons. Sequenced material: peripheral blood, taken on day 0 of AZD1222 vaccination. The origin of the receptors is an adult in good health.

The count of this clone is one. The rearrangement links TRBV15 to TRBJ2-1, with D perhaps matching TRBD1 (5 bases). The CDR3 contains 15 residues. Germline lookup yields CDR1 LNHNV and CDR2 YYDKDF (reference sequence). V was cut by 5 bases and J by 5 bases, with 16 bases left in between. This chain's CDR3 is CATSHPQGGHNEQFF. The CDR3 DNA reads as TGTGCCACCAGCCACCCTCAGGGTGGCCACAATGAGCAGTTCTTC.

This clone turned up a few times. The chain carries TRBV16 and TRBJ1-1; D perhaps matches TRBD1 (6 bases). The CDR3 is 16 residues long. With 0 bases removed from V and 7 bases from J, the gap between germline ends came to 18 bases. Germline V gene lookup returns CDR1 KGHSY and CDR2 FQNENV. The CDR3 sequence is CASSQSSSRTAHEAFF. CDR3 DNA sequence: TGTGCCAGCAGCCAATCATCTTCCAGGACAGCCCATGAAGCTTTCTTT.

The V and J genes are TRBV7-9 and TRBJ1-5, with 8 bases that match TRBD1. CDR1 SEHNR and CDR2 FQNEAQ come from the germline V gene (reference sequence). CDR3 length equals 15 residues. V dropped 3 bases and J dropped 3; count of bases not matched to a gene: 4. CDR3 residues: CASSFGQGANQPQHF. CDR3 sequence (DNA): TGTGCCAGCAGCTTCGGGCAGGGGGCCAATCAGCCCCAGCATTTT.

This clone was observed a single time. This rearrangement joins TRBV18 to TRBJ1-1; a weak D match, TRBD1 (6 bases). This CDR3 has 12 residues. Germline loops: CDR1 KGHSH, CDR2 LQKENI. With 8 bases removed from V and 3 bases from J, the gap between germline ends came to 10 bases. CDR3 region: CASQGRYTEAFF. DNA of the CDR3: TGTGCCAGCCAGGGGAGGTACACTGAAGCTTTCTTT.

The genes are TRBV21-1 and TRBJ1-5; whether TRBD1, the table's D call, matches the DNA was not checked. TRBV21-1 is a listed pseudogene. The CDR3 contains 18 residues. The CDR3 protein is CASSTLGEGDNKNQPQHF. The DNA for the CDR3 is TGTGCCAGCAGCACCCTGGGCGAGGGGGACAATAAAAATCAGCCCCAGCATTTT.

The chain couples TRBV7-6 to TRBJ2-1, with 7 bases fitting TRBD1. Trimming took 5 bases from V and 3 from J; bases not matched to a gene: 4. Germline values: CDR1 SGHVS, CDR2 FNYEAQ. The CDR3 extends over 14 amino acids. DNA of the CDR3: TGTGCCAGCAGCGGTGACAGGGACTACAATGAGCAGTTCTTC. Protein product: CASSGDRDYNEQFF.

The rearrangement joins TRBV6-5 to TRBJ1-2; 7 nucleotides align to TRBD1. The CDR3 spans 15 residues. CDR1 and CDR2 from the germline V gene are MNHEY and SVGAGI. V gave up 0 bases and J gave up 3 bases; unmatched junction bases: 4. CDR3 nucleotide sequence: TGTGCCAGCAGTTACTCGAGGACAGGTTACTATGGCTACACCTTC. Encoded protein: CASSYSRTGYYGYTF.

This clone has only one observation. The chain recombines TRBV18 with TRBJ1-1, with a tentative D call TRBD1 (5 bases). V dropped 4 bases and J dropped 3 bases, with 9 bases sitting between them. Germline V gene lookup returns CDR1 KGHSH and CDR2 LQKENI. The CDR3 is made up of 13 amino acids. The DNA of the CDR3 is TGTGCCAGCTCACGCCGGGGGGACACTGAAGCTTTCTTT. It specifies CASSRRGDTEAFF.

The V gene is TRBV6-2 or TRBV6-3, the J gene TRBJ1-2; D may be TRBD1 (5 bases). Looked up from germline, CDR1 is MNHEY and CDR2 is SVGEGT. The length of the CDR3 is 14 residues. V gave up 4 bases and J gave up 2 bases, with 11 bases separating them. The CDR3 is CASSSFTGNYGYTF. DNA of the CDR3: TGTGCCAGCAGTTCCTTCACAGGAAACTATGGCTACACCTTC.

The chain couples TRBV4-2 to TRBJ1-2; possible D gene TRBD1, 5 bases. This CDR3 contains 15 residues. CDR1 and CDR2 (germline): LGHNA, YNFKEQ. Trimming cost V 6 bases and J 2 bases, with 16 bases left between them. The CDR3 region is CASSRQTLPNYGYTF. For the CDR3, the DNA is TGTGCCAGCAGTCGACAGACACTACCGAACTATGGCTACACCTTC.

The V call is TRBV5-1, the J call TRBJ2-5; perhaps TRBD2 as D (5 bases). Germline loops: CDR1 SGHRS, CDR2 YFSETQ. CDR3 length: 14 amino acids. Trimming removed 0 bases from V and 0 bases from J, with 6 bases in between. The CDR3 sequence is CASSLAGYQETQYF. The CDR3 DNA sequence: TGCGCCAGCAGCTTGGCGGGGTACCAAGAGACCCAGTACTTC.

In this sample, this clone turned up once. The chain links TRBV25-1 to TRBJ2-1, with D possibly matching TRBD2 (6 bases). Germline CDR1 and CDR2: MGHDK and SYGVNS. This CDR3 is 13 amino acids long. Trimming cost V 6 bases and J 7 bases, with 13 bases left between them. The chain's CDR3 is CASRRLGGNEQFF. For the CDR3, the DNA is TGTGCCAGCAGACGATTGGGGGGAAATGAGCAGTTCTTC.

The chain uses TRBV7-2 and TRBJ2-1; the match to TRBD2 covers 7 bases. The CDR3 is 14 amino acids. V lost 1 base, J lost 8 bases, and 5 bases stayed unmatched. CDR1 is SGHTA and CDR2 is FQGNSA in the germline V gene. In DNA form, the CDR3 reads TGTGCCAGCAGCTTAGACCCCGGGGGGTATGAGCAGTTCTTC. Translating gives CASSLDPGGYEQFF.

The chain uses TRBV7-9 and TRBJ1-1; possible D gene TRBD1, 5 bases. The germline V and J ends were trimmed by 5 bases and 5 bases, with 18 bases remaining between them. Germline CDR1 is SEHNR and CDR2 is FQNEAQ (reference sequence). This CDR3 is 15 amino acids long. The CDR3, as DNA: TGTGCCAGCAGCGCATCCGTGGGGGAGTATACTGAAGCTTTCTTT. Its translation is CASSASVGEYTEAFF.

As DNA, the CDR3 is TGCGCCAGCAGCCCCATGGGACACCAGAGCTCCTACGAGCAGTACTTC. Translating it yields CASSPMGHQSSYEQYF. The V gene is TRBV5-1, the J gene TRBJ2-7, with D perhaps matching TRBD1 (6 bases). The germline V gene encodes CDR1 SGHRS and CDR2 YFSETQ. Trimming shortened V by 4 bases and J by 0 bases, and 17 bases separated the two germline ends. The CDR3 contains 16 residues.

CDR3 sequence: CASSQEGVRWLTEAFF. As DNA, the CDR3 is TGTGCCAGCAGCCAAGAAGGGGTCAGGTGGTTGACTGAAGCTTTCTTT. The gene calls are TRBV3-1 (or the pseudogene TRBV3-2) and TRBJ1-1, with D possibly TRBD1 on 5 matching bases. CDR3 length equals 16 residues. Germline-derived CDR1 and CDR2 are LGHDT and YNNKEL (reference sequence). V dropped 0 bases and J dropped 5 bases, with 16 bases sitting between them.

The V gene is TRBV7-9, the J gene TRBJ1-6, with 11 bases lining up with TRBD1. Germline loops: CDR1 SEHNR, CDR2 FQNEAQ (reference sequence). CDR3 length equals 19 residues. V dropped 4 bases and J dropped 4; count of bases not matched to a gene: 12. This CDR3 is CASSYPRDRGGNYNSPLHF. The DNA of the CDR3 is TGTGCCAGCAGCTACCCCCGGGACAGGGGGGGTAATTATAATTCACCCCTCCACTTT.

The CDR3 loop is CASSLEAGPNYEQFF. The CDR3 DNA follows: TGTGCCAGCAGCTTAGAGGCAGGGCCTAACTATGAGCAGTTCTTC. V and J are TRBV7-3 and TRBJ2-1; possibly TRBD1 for D (5 bases). CDR1 and CDR2 from the germline V gene are SGHTA and FQGTGA. The CDR3 loop spans 15 amino acids. The ends were cut back, 2 bases at V and 8 bases at J, with 16 bases in the middle.

This clone appeared a single time. The chain is built from TRBV28 and TRBJ1-1, with D perhaps matching TRBD1 (5 bases). The CDR3 has 17 residues. Trimming shortened V by 8 bases and J by 0 bases, and 22 bases separated the two germline ends. The germline gives CDR1 MDHEN, CDR2 SYDVKM. CDR3 nucleotides: TGTGCCAGCGATCCCCCTGGGGGGAGAGGGGTGAACACTGAAGCTTTCTTT. Translated, it gives CASDPPGGRGVNTEAFF. Full variable domain (outside the CDR3, taken from reference TRBV28 and TRBJ1-1): DVKVTQSSRYLVKRTGEKVFLECVQDMDHENMFWYRQDPGLGLRLIYFSYDVKMKEKGDIPEGYSVSREKKERFSLILESASTNQTSMYLCASDPPGGRGVNTEAFFGQGTRLTVV.

The chain uses TRBV11-3 and TRBJ1-1, with 7 bases aligning to TRBD1. V shed 5 bases and J 1 base; nucleotides not matched to a gene: 7. The CDR3 is 15 amino acids. The germline gives CDR1 SGHNT, CDR2 YENEEA. As DNA, the CDR3 is TGTGCCAGCAGCCACGGGCAGGGGGGGAACACTGAAGCTTTCTTT. Protein product: CASSHGQGGNTEAFF.

This rearrangement joins TRBV5-6 to TRBJ1-4; no reliable D call. This CDR3 contains 16 residues. V was shortened by 1 base and J by 0 bases, with 10 bases between the two germline ends. Looked up from germline, CDR1 is SGHDT and CDR2 is YYEEEE. CDR3 sequence reads: CASSLYRSSTNEKLFF. Here the CDR3 DNA reads TGTGCCAGCAGCTTGTACAGATCATCAACTAATGAAAAACTGTTTTTT. The full variable domain, rest sourced from reference TRBV5-6 and TRBJ1-4, is DAGVTQSPTHLIKTRGQQVTLRCSPKSGHDTVSWYQQALGQGPQFIFQYYEEEERQRGNFPDRFSGHQFPNYSSELNVNALLLGDSALYLCASSLYRSSTNEKLFFGSGTQLSVL.

The rearrangement joins TRBV6-6 to TRBJ1-2, with D perhaps matching TRBD1 (5 bases). V was shortened by 2 bases and J by 4 bases, with 11 bases between the two germline ends. The germline CDR1 and CDR2 sequences are MNHNY and SVGAGI (reference sequence). The CDR3 totals 14 residues. CDR3 protein: CASSYSEGSYGYTF. CDR3 bases: TGTGCCAGCAGTTACAGCGAGGGGAGCTATGGCTACACCTTC.

The J gene is TRBJ1-1, the V gene TRBV9, with D tentatively TRBD1 (5 bases). The CDR3 totals 14 residues. CDR1 and CDR2 (germline): SGDLS, YYNGEE. Trimming left V 3 bases short and J 7 bases short, with 16 bases between. Here the CDR3 reads CASSATLTDSEAFF. The CDR3, as DNA: TGTGCCAGCAGCGCGACCCTGACAGACAGTGAAGCTTTCTTT.

This chain links TRBV6-2 or TRBV6-3 with TRBJ2-5; 7 nucleotides line up with TRBD2. Germline assignment: CDR1 MNHEY and CDR2 SVGEGT. The CDR3 has 14 residues. V was pared by 6 bases and J by 2 bases, with 6 bases of the junction left unmatched. The CDR3 region is CASSSDGGQETQYF. CDR3 coding DNA: TGTGCCAGCAGCTCAGACGGGGGGCAAGAGACCCAGTACTTC.

Turning to this clone: This same CDR3 is encoded by further DNA sequences in the sample. J is TRBJ1-1 and V is TRBV19, with D perhaps TRBD1 (5 bases). CDR1 is LNHDA, CDR2 SQIVND, per germline (reference sequence). CDR3 length: 13 amino acids. V was shortened by 5 bases and J by 2 bases, with 9 bases between the two germline ends. The DNA of the CDR3 is TGTGCCAGTAGTGACAGACTTAACACTGAAGCTTTCTTT. This translates into CASSDRLNTEAFF.

This chain joins TRBV12-3 or TRBV12-4 and TRBJ2-1; D is unresolved. V dropped 3 bases and J dropped 4 bases, with 7 bases sitting between them. This CDR3 region has 13 residues. The DNA of the CDR3 is TGTGCCAGCAGTTTGGGCAAGTACAATGAGCAGTTCTTC. Its translation: CASSLGKYNEQFF.

On this clone: This may stem from a read error, because a much larger clone lies one nucleotide away. Other DNA sequences of this sample code for an identical CDR3. The chain links TRBV4-3 to TRBJ2-7, with D perhaps TRBD2 (6 bases). V was clipped by 4 bases and J by 4 bases, with 26 bases between them. From germline, CDR1 is LGHNA and CDR2 YSLEER. The CDR3 spans 18 residues. The CDR3 DNA reads as TGCGCCAGCAGCCTTGGGTGGTTCGAGTCAACTAGCTCTTACGAGCAGTACTTC. Its translation is CASSLGWFESTSSYEQYF.